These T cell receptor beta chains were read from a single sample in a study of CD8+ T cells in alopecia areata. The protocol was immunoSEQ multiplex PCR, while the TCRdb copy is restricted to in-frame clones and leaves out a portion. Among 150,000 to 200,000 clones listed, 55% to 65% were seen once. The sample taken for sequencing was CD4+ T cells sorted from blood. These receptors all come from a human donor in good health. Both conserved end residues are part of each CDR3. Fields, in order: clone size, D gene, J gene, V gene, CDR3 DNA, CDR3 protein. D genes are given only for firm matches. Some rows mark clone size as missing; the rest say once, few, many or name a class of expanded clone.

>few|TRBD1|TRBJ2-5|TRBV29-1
TGCAGCGCCCAACCCCCAGGGGGCTGGGAGACCCAGTACTTC
CSAQPPGGWETQYF
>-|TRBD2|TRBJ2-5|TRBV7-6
TGTGCCAGCAGGGGACTAGCGGGAGTAAAAGAGGCCCAGTACTTC
CASRGLAGVKEAQYF
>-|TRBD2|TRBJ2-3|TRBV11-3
TGTGCCAGCAGCTTACGAGCGGGAGGCCGCACAGATACGCAGTATTTT
CASSLRAGGRTDTQYF
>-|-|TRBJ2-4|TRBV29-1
TGCAGCCCCCCCCTTGCCAAAAACATTCAGTACTTC
CSPPLAKNIQYF
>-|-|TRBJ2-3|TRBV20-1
TGCAACGCGGAGAGTTTAACGCAGTATTTT
CNAESLTQYF
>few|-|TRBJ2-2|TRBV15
TGTGCCACCAGCAGAGATCGGGACTTCGGGGAGCTGTTTTTT
CATSRDRDFGELFF
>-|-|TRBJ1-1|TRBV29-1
TGCAGCGTCGCTTTGAGGGGGGAAGCTTTCTTT
CSVALRGEAFF
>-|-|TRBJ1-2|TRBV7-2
TGTGCCAGCAGCCATCAGGGACCGATGGGTGGCTACACCTTC
CASSHQGPMGGYTF
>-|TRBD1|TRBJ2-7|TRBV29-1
TGCAGCGTGGGACAGCTTAACTACGAGCAGTACTTC
CSVGQLNYEQYF
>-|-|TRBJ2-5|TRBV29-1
TGCAGCGTTGAAGATCTTCTGGGACCCTGGGGGACCCAGTACTTC
CSVEDLLGPWGTQYF
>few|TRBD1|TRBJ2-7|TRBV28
TGTGCCAGCGCCGGGACAGGGGGCTCCTACGAGCAGTACTTC
CASAGTGGSYEQYF
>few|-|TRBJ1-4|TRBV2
TGTGCCAGCAAAGGGTCAAGTGAAAAACTGTTTTTT
CASKGSSEKLFF
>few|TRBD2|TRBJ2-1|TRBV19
TGCGCCATTGCCCGCGGGGGCTCCTACAATGAGCAGTTCTTC
CAIARGGSYNEQFF
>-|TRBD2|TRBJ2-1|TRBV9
TGTGCCAGCAGCCCTCACCCCCCTCTAGCGGGAGGGGATCATGAGCAGTTCTTC
CASSPHPPLAGGDHEQFF
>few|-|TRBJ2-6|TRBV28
TGTGCCAGCAGTCGCGCCGGGGCGGGGGCCAACGTCCTGACTTTC
CASSRAGAGANVLTF
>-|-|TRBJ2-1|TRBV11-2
TGTGCCAGCAGGGGGGTTCGTGACAATGAGCAGTTCTTC
CASRGVRDNEQFF
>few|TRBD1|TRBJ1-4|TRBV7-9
TGTGCCAGCAGCCCTGGACAGGGATTTAATGAAAAACTGTTTTTT
CASSPGQGFNEKLFF
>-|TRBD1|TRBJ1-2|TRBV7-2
TGTGCCAGCAGTTATCCAGGGACAGCAGACTATGGCTACACCTTC
CASSYPGTADYGYTF
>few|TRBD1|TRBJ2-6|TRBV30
TGTGCCTGGAGTGTACTGCGACAGGGGGCTACTGGGGCCAACGTCCTGACTTTC
CAWSVLRQGATGANVLTF
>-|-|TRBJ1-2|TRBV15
TGTGCCACCAGCACTCAGAGGGGGGGCAACTATGCCTACACCTTC
CATSTQRGGNYAYTF
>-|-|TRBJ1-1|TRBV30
TGTGCCTGGAGTGTAAGAGGGGCCGGGAACACTGAAGCTTTCTTT
CAWSVRGAGNTEAFF
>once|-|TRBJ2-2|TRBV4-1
TGCGCCAGCAGCCAAGAACCCACGAACACCGGGGAGCTGTTTTTT
CASSQEPTNTGELFF
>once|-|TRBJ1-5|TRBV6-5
TGTGCCAGCAGCCCCCAAAAGGGGAGCAATCAGCCCCAGCATTTT
CASSPQKGSNQPQHF
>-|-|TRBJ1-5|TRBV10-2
TGCGCCAGCAGTACAGAACCTCAGCCCCAGCATTTT
CASSTEPQPQHF
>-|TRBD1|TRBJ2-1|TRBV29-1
TGCAGCGGATGGACAGGGACCTCCAATGAGCAGTTCTTC
CSGWTGTSNEQFF
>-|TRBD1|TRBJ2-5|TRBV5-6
TGTGCCAGCAGCAAGGGGACAGCCAGAGGGGAGACCCAGTACTTC
CASSKGTARGETQYF
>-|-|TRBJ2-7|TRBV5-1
TGCGCCAGCAGCTTGGACAGTCCTCCCTACGAGCAGTACTTC
CASSLDSPPYEQYF
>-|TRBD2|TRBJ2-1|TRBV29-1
TGCAGCGTTGAAAGGCTAGCGGACAAGCAGTTCTTC
CSVERLADKQFF
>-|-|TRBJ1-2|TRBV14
TGTGCCAGCAGCCACCTGACGGGAAACTATGGCTACACCTTC
CASSHLTGNYGYTF
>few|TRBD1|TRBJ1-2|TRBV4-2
TGTGCCAGCAGCCAAGCCGAAGGGACAGTAGATGGCTACACCTTC
CASSQAEGTVDGYTF
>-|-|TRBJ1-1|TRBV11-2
TGTGCCAGCAGCCCACTCGGGGGGCCATACACTGAAGCTTTCTTT
CASSPLGGPYTEAFF
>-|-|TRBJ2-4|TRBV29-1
TGCAGCGTTGAAGGACCCACACTAGCCAAAAACATTCAGTACTTC
CSVEGPTLAKNIQYF
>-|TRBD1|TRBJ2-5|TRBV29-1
TGCAGCGCAACAGGGGTGGCGGCGGAGACCCAGTACTTC
CSATGVAAETQYF
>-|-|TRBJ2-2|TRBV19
TGTGCCAGTAGTATTCTCACCGGGGAGCTGTTTTTT
CASSILTGELFF
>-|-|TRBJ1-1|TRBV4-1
TGCGCCAGCAGCCAAGAAACGGCAGCTAAGAACACTGAAGCTTTCTTT
CASSQETAAKNTEAFF
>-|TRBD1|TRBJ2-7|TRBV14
TGTGCCAGCAGCCAGGTGACAGGGGACTTTTACGAGCAGTACTTC
CASSQVTGDFYEQYF
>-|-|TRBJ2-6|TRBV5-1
TGCGCCAGCGAAGACTCTGGGGCCAACGTCCTGACTTTC
CASEDSGANVLTF
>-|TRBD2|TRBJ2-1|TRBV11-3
TGTGCCAGCAGCCACGGGGGGGTCGGCTCCTACAATGAGCAGTTCTTC
CASSHGGVGSYNEQFF
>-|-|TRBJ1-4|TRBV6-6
TGTGCCAGCAGTTACGGGCAGGGAGGTGAAAAACTGTTTTTT
CASSYGQGGEKLFF
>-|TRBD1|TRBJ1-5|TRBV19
TGTGCCAGTAGTACCGACAGGGGCAATCAGCCCCAGCATTTT
CASSTDRGNQPQHF
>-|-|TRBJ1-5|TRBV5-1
TGCGCCAGCAGCATAGGGGGAAGCAATCAGCCCCAGCATTTT
CASSIGGSNQPQHF
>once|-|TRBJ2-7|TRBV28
TGTGCCAGCAGTTCAGGGGGGTACGAGCAGTACTTC
CASSSGGYEQYF
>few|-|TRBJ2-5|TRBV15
TGTGCCACCAGCAGAGATCGGCTATTCAACCCACAAGAGACCCAGTACTTC
CATSRDRLFNPQETQYF
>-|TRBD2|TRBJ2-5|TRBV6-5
TGTGCCAGCAGTATAGCGGGATCCCAAGAGACCCAGTACTTC
CASSIAGSQETQYF
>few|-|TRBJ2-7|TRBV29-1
TGCAGCGGTGGGACAAACGAGCAGTACTTC
CSGGTNEQYF
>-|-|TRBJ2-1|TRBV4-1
TGCGCCAGCAGCCAAGAAGGGGGAACCTGGGGCAATGAGCAGTTCTTC
CASSQEGGTWGNEQFF
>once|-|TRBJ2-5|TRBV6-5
TGTGCCAGCAGTTACGGTGACAGCCCCGAGCAGACCCAGTACTTC
CASSYGDSPEQTQYF